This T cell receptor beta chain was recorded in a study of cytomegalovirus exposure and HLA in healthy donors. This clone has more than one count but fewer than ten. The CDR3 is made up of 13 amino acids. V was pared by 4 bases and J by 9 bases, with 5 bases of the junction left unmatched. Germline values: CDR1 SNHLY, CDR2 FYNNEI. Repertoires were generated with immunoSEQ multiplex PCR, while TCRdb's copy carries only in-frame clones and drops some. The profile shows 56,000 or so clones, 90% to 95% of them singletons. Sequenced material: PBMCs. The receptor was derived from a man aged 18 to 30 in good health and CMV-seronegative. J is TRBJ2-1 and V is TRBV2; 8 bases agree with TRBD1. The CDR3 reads CASSATQGVEQFF. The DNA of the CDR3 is TGTGCCAGCAGTGCCACACAGGGGGTTGAGCAGTTCTTC.